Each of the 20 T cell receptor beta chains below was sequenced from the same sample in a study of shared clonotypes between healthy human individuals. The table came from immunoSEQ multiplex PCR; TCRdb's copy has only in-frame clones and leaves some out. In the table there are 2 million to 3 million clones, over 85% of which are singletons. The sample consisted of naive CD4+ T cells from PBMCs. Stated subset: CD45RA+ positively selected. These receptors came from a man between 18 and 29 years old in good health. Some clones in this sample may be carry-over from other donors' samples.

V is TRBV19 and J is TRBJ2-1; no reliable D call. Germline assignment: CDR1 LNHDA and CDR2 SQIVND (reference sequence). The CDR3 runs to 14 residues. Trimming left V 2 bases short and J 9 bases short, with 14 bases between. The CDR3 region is CASSIPRPPGEQFF. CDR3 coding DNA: TGTGCCAGTAGTATACCCCGGCCCCCTGGTGAGCAGTTCTTC.

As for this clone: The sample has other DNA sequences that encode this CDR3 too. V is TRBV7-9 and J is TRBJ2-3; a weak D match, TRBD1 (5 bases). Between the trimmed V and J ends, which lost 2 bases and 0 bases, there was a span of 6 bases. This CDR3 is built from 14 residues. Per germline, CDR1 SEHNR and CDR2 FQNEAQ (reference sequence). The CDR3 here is CASSLRGSTDTQYF. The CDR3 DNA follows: TGTGCCAGCAGCTTAAGGGGTAGCACAGATACGCAGTATTTT.

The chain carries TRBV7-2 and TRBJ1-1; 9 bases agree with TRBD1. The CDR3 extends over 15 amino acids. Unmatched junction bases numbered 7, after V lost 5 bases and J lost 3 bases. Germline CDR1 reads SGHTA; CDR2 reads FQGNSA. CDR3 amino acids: CASSLGQGAHTEAFF. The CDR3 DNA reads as TGTGCCAGCAGCCTGGGACAGGGTGCCCACACTGAAGCTTTCTTT. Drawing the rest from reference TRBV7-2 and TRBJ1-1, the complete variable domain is GAGVSQSPSNKVTEKGKDVELRCDPISGHTALYWYRQSLGQGLEFLIYFQGNSAPDKSGLPSDRFSAERTGGSVSTLTIQRTQQEDSAVYLCASSLGQGAHTEAFFGQGTRLTVV.

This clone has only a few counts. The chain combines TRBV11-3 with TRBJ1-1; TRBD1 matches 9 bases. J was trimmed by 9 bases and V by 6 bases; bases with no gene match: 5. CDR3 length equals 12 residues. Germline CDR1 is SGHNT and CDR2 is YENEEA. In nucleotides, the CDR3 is TGTGCCAGCAGTAAGGGACAGGGACAAGCTTTCTTT. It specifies CASSKGQGQAFF.

This CDR3 reads CASILWQSENEQFF. The CDR3 region has the DNA TGTGCCAGCATCCTTTGGCAGAGTGAGAATGAGCAGTTCTTC. J is TRBJ2-1 and V is TRBV13; D call uncertain. The ends were cut back, 7 bases at V and 7 bases at J, with 17 bases in the middle. CDR3 length equals 14 residues. Germline values: CDR1 PRHDT, CDR2 FYEKMQ (reference sequence).

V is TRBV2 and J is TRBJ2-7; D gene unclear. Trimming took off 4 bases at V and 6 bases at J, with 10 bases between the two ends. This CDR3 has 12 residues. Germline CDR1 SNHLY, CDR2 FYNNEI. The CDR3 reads CASSGLAREQYF. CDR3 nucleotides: TGTGCCAGCAGTGGACTGGCTCGCGAGCAGTACTTC.

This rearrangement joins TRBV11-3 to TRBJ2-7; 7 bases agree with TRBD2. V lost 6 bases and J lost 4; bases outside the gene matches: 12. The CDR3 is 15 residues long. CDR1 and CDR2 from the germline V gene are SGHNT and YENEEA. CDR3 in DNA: TGTGCCAGCAGTGGAGGGTGGCGGGAGATATACGAGCAGTACTTC. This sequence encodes CASSGGWREIYEQYF.

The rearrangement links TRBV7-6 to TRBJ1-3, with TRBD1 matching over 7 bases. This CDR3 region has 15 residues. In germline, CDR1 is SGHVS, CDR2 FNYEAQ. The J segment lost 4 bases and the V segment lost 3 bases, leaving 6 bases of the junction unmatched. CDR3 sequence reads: CASSLKDRQGNTIYF. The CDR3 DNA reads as TGTGCCAGCAGCTTGAAGGACAGGCAAGGAAACACCATATATTTT.

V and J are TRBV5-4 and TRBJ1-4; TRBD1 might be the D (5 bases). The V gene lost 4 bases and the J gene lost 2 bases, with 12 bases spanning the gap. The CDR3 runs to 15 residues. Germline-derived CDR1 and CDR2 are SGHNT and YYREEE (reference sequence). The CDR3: CASSAQGRTNEKLFF. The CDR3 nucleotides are TGTGCCAGCAGCGCCCAGGGACGGACTAATGAAAAACTGTTTTTT.

For the CDR3, the DNA is TGTGCCAGCAGTCCGACGCGGACGGTTGGCTACACCTTC. This codes for CASSPTRTVGYTF. This chain uses TRBV6-5 with TRBJ1-2; D not certain. The germline gives CDR1 MNHEY, CDR2 SVGAGI. The CDR3 contains 13 residues. V was pared by 5 bases and J by 7 bases, with 14 bases between.

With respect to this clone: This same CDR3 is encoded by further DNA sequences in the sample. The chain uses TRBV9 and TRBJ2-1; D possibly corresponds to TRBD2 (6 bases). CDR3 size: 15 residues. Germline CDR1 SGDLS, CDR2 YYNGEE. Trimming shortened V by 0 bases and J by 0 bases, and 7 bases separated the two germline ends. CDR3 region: CASSVVADSYNEQFF. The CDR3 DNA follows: TGTGCCAGCAGCGTAGTAGCGGACTCCTACAATGAGCAGTTCTTC.

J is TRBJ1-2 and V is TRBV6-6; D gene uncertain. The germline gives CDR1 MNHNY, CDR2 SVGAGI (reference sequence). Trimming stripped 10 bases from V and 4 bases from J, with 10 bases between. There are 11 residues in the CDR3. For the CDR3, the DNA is TGTGCCACCGCCATAGGCTATGGCTACACCTTC. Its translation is CATAIGYGYTF.

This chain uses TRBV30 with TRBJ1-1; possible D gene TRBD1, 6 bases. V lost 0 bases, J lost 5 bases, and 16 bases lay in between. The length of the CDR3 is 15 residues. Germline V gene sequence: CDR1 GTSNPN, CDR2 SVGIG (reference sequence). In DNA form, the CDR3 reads TGTGCCTGGAGTGTAAGAGGTCAGGGGAGGACTGAAGCTTTCTTT. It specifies CAWSVRGQGRTEAFF.

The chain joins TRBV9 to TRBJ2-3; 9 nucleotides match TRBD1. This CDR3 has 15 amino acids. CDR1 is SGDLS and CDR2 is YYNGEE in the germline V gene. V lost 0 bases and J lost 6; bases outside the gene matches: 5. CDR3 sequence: CASSVAGTGLDTQYF. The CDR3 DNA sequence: TGTGCCAGCAGCGTAGCGGGGACAGGGTTGGATACGCAGTATTTT. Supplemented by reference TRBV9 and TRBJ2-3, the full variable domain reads DSGVTQTPKHLITATGQRVTLRCSPRSGDLSVYWYQQSLDQGLQFLIQYYNGEERAKGNILERFSAQQFPDLHSELNLSSLELGDSALYFCASSVAGTGLDTQYFGPGTRLTVL.

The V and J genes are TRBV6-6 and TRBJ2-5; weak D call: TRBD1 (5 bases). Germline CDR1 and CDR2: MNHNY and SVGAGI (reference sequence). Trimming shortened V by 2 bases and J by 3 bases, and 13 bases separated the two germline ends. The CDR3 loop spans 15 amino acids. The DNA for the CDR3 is TGTGCCAGCAGTTACGGTTCAGGGCTAAAAGAGACCCAGTACTTC. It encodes CASSYGSGLKETQYF.

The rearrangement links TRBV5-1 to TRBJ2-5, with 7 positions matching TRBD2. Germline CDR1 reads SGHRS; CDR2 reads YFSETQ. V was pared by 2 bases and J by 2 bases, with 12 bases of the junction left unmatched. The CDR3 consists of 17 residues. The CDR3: CASSFSSQSSGQETQYF. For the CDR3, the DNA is TGCGCCAGCAGCTTTTCGTCCCAATCTAGCGGACAAGAGACCCAGTACTTC.

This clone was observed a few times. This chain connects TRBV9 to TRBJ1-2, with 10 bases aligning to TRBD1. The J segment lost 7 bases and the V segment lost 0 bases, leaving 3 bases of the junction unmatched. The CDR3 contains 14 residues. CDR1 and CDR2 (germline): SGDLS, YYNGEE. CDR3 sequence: CASSVGQGALGYTF. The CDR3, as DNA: TGTGCCAGCAGCGTAGGACAGGGGGCACTTGGCTACACCTTC.

CDR3 bases: TGTGCCAGCAGTTATGGTGCGGGAGGGCCGAGAAATGAGCAGTTCTTC. Its translation is CASSYGAGGPRNEQFF. This chain joins TRBV6-6 and TRBJ2-1, with 9 bases lining up with TRBD2. The germline gives CDR1 MNHNY, CDR2 SVGAGI (reference sequence). V gave up 3 bases and J gave up 7 bases; unmatched junction bases: 10. This CDR3 region has 16 residues.

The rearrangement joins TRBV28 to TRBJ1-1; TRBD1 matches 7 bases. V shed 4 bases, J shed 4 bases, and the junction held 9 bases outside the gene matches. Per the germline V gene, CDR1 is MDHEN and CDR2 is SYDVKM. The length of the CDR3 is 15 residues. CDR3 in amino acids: CASSSNRGWSTEAFF. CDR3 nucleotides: TGTGCCAGCAGTTCAAACAGGGGCTGGAGCACTGAAGCTTTCTTT.

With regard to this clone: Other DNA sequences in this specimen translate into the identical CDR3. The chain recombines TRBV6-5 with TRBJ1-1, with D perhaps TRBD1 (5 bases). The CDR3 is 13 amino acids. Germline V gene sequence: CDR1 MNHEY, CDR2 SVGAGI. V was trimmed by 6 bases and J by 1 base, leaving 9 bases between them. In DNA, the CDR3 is TGTGCCAGCAGACCCACAGGGAACACTGAAGCTTTCTTT. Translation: CASRPTGNTEAFF.